These 15 T cell receptor beta chains were sequenced from one sample in a study of regulatory T cells in long-lasting Graves disease. Arm-PCR with iRepertoire HTBI primers amplified the CDR3 regions for these TCR beta libraries. From the multiplex PCR reads, TCRdb called clonotypes with MiXCR, one entry per CDR3 protein. The table records 200,000 to 250,000 distinct CDR3 sequences, less than 20% of them present only once. This sample's time point: newly diagnosed GD, antithyroid drugs for less than 3 months. RNA isolated from PBMCs was used to make the TCR library. These records were also assigned to another study, of T cells in Graves' hyperthyroidism and ophthalmopathy.

The sequencing used peripheral blood mononuclear cells (PBMCs), collected at new diagnosis, from a patient treated with antithyroid drugs. These receptors were collected from a woman aged 30 to 39 with Graves disease.

The table lists this clonotype with a few counts. The chain recombines TRBV5-4 with TRBJ2-1; 7 bases align to TRBD2. In germline, CDR1 is SGHNT, CDR2 YYREEE (reference sequence). The trim removed 4 bases at V and 4 bases at J, leaving 5 bases unmatched. CDR3 length: 14 amino acids. CDR3 coding DNA: TGTGCCAGCAGCCCACAGCGGGATTACAATGAGCAGTTCTTC. Translated, it gives CASSPQRDYNEQFF.

This clonotype was seen many times. The gene calls are TRBV28 and TRBJ2-5, with 8 bases aligning to TRBD2. Trimming removed 6 bases from V and 4 bases from J; junction bases left unmatched: 4. This CDR3 comprises 13 residues. Germline V gives CDR1 MDHEN, CDR2 SYDVKM. The CDR3 DNA is TGTGCCAGCAGCTCGGGGGGGGGAGAGACCCAGTACTTC. It yields the protein CASSSGGGETQYF.

This clonotype was observed many times. The rearrangement joins TRBV28 to TRBJ2-7; 7 bases are shared with TRBD1. This CDR3 is built from 16 residues. The germline V gene has CDR1 MDHEN and CDR2 SYDVKM. V trimming: 1 base; J trimming: 3 bases; junction bases outside the gene matches: 9. The CDR3 DNA reads as TGTGCCAGCAGTTTATCGTTACAGGGGTTGCGCTACGAGCAGTACTTC. Translating gives CASSLSLQGLRYEQYF.

The chain recombines TRBV7-9 with TRBJ2-5; 11 nucleotides agree with TRBD2. The germline gives CDR1 SEHNR, CDR2 FQNEAQ (reference sequence). The length of the CDR3 is 14 residues. V shed 5 bases, J shed 3 bases, and the junction held 2 bases outside the gene matches. CDR3 protein: CASSLLAGEETQYF. The DNA for the CDR3 is TGTGCCAGCAGCCTACTAGCGGGAGAAGAGACCCAGTACTTC.

At least ten counts were recorded for this clonotype. The J gene is TRBJ1-5, the V gene TRBV20-1; possible D gene TRBD1, 5 bases. Per germline, CDR1 DFQATT and CDR2 SNEGSKA (reference sequence). This CDR3 comprises 15 residues. Trimming removed 0 bases at V and 2 bases at J, with 11 bases between. The CDR3 loop is CSARDRQGGNQPQHF. DNA for the CDR3: TGCAGTGCTAGAGATCGGCAGGGTGGCAATCAGCCCCAGCATTTT.

The sample holds a few counts of this clonotype. J is TRBJ2-7 and V is TRBV6-1; 7 nucleotides match TRBD2. Germline CDR1 reads MNHNS; CDR2 reads SASEGT. The ends lost 4 bases at V and 7 bases at J; junction bases unmatched: 7. CDR3 size: 13 residues. CDR3 sequence: CASSASRGGEQYF. CDR3 nucleotide sequence: TGTGCCAGCAGTGCGTCACGGGGAGGGGAGCAGTACTTC.

Many counts were recorded for this clonotype. The V call is TRBV28, the J call TRBJ1-5; 7 bases agree with TRBD1. Germline CDR1 reads MDHEN; CDR2 reads SYDVKM. This CDR3 spans 16 amino acids. V trimming: 5 bases; J trimming: 1 base; junction bases outside the gene matches: 8. Written as DNA, the CDR3 is TGTGCCAGCAGTCACGAGGGGGCGGCGAGCAATCAGCCCCAGCATTTT. It encodes CASSHEGAASNQPQHF.

The CDR3 sequence is CASSDWGRTSGGTTDTQYF. The CDR3 coding sequence is TGTGCCAGCAGTGATTGGGGGAGGACTAGCGGGGGGACTACAGATACGCAGTATTTT. V usage is TRBV2 and J usage is TRBJ2-3, with 14 bases matching TRBD2. V trimming: 3 bases; J trimming: 3 bases; junction bases outside the gene matches: 11. The CDR3 runs 19 residues. The germline V gene has CDR1 SNHLY and CDR2 FYNNEI.

This clonotype was seen ten or more times. The V and J genes are TRBV29-1 and TRBJ1-5, with 7 bases lining up with TRBD1. Per the germline V gene, CDR1 is SQVTM and CDR2 is ANQGSEA. J gave up 4 bases and V 2 bases, and 5 bases lay outside the gene matches. CDR3 length: 14 residues. CDR3 sequence (DNA): TGCAGCGTTGAACTACAGGGGCGGAATCAGCCCCAGCATTTT. Its protein is CSVELQGRNQPQHF.

At least ten counts were recorded for this clonotype. This sequence joins TRBV7-9 and TRBJ1-4; a weak D match, TRBD1 (6 bases). Germline CDR1 SEHNR, CDR2 FQNEAQ (reference sequence). The CDR3 runs 14 residues. V was shortened by 4 bases and J by 8 bases, with 14 bases between the two germline ends. The CDR3 nucleotides are TGTGCCAGCAGCTCTCTGACAGGATACGAAAAACTGTTTTTT. Its protein is CASSSLTGYEKLFF.

This clonotype was seen at least ten times. The chain couples TRBV27 to TRBJ2-1; 7 positions match TRBD2. This CDR3 spans 11 amino acids. Germline lookup yields CDR1 MNHEY and CDR2 SMNVEV (reference sequence). V lost 5 bases and J lost 9; bases outside the gene matches: 1. The CDR3 here is CASSGRVEQFF. The CDR3 DNA reads TGTGCCAGCAGTGGGAGGGTTGAGCAGTTCTTC.

This clonotype was observed many times. The chain recombines TRBV3-1 with TRBJ2-7; no definite D call. This CDR3 has 15 residues. V gave up 4 bases and J gave up 0 bases, with 13 bases separating them. CDR1 is LGHDT, CDR2 YNNKEL, per germline (reference sequence). The CDR3 is CASSLGGYPSYEQYF. The CDR3 nucleotides are TGTGCCAGCAGCCTGGGCGGTTACCCCTCCTACGAGCAGTACTTC.

With respect to this clonotype: A much larger clone sits a single nucleotide away, making a read error possible. The V gene is TRBV6-4, the J gene TRBJ2-2, with D unclear. Trimming removed 2 bases from V and 3 bases from J, with 4 bases in between. Germline CDR1 reads MRHNA; CDR2 reads SNTAGT. This CDR3 has 13 amino acids. In DNA form, the CDR3 reads TGTGCCAGCAGTGACAGGGACACCGGGGAGCTGTTTTTT. This codes for CASSDRDTGELFF.

There are many counts of this clonotype. This chain joins TRBV24-1 and TRBJ2-5, with unresolved D. Per the germline V gene, CDR1 is KGHDR and CDR2 is SFDVKD. This CDR3 is 15 amino acids long. Trimming took off 2 bases at V and 5 bases at J, with 14 bases between the two ends. The CDR3 sequence: CATSDSEYKEETQYF. The DNA for the CDR3 is TGTGCCACCAGTGATTCGGAATATAAGGAGGAGACCCAGTACTTC.

This clonotype was picked up many times. J is TRBJ2-1 and V is TRBV28, with a possible D match to TRBD2 (7 bases). Germline values: CDR1 MDHEN, CDR2 SYDVKM. The V end was cut by 3 bases, the J end by 3 bases, with 12 bases between. The CDR3 length is 15 residues. The CDR3 spells CASSLAGAVYNEQFF. The CDR3 region has the DNA TGTGCCAGCAGTTTGGCGGGGGCTGTCTACAATGAGCAGTTCTTC.